The 21 T cell receptor beta chains below were found in one sample sequenced in a study of blood T cell repertoires in COVID-19. The method was immunoSEQ multiplex PCR; TCRdb's version includes in-frame clones alone and lacks a portion of them. This table has 200,000 to 300,000 clones, 80% to 90% appearing once. The sequenced material came from peripheral blood. The source of these receptors is a woman aged 40 to 50 with acute or convalescent COVID-19.

V is TRBV5-4 and J is TRBJ1-4; weak D call: TRBD1 (5 bases). Trimming removed 0 bases at V and 11 bases at J, with 23 bases between. The CDR3 length is 17 residues. In germline, CDR1 is SGHNT, CDR2 YYREEE (reference sequence). For the CDR3, the DNA is TGTGCCAGCAGCTTGGCAGGGTTTACGCGGTTCCTTTGGAAACTGTTTTTT. Its protein product is CASSLAGFTRFLWKLFF.

The V call is TRBV3-1 (or the pseudogene TRBV3-2), the J call TRBJ1-6; possibly TRBD1 for D (5 bases). From germline, CDR1 is LGHDT and CDR2 YNNKEL (reference sequence). V lost 1 base and J 2 bases, leaving 9 bases between the germline ends. The CDR3 extends over 16 amino acids. CDR3 in DNA: TGTGCCAGCAGCCAAGTCGGAGGGGCCTATAATTCACCCCTCCACTTT. It encodes CASSQVGGAYNSPLHF.

The chain joins TRBV20-1 to TRBJ2-6; D is uncertain. V dropped 5 bases and J dropped 0 bases, with 14 bases sitting between them. The CDR3 is made up of 16 amino acids. Germline V gene sequence: CDR1 DFQATT, CDR2 SNEGSKA (reference sequence). The CDR3 here is CSAGGRSRSGANVLTF. The CDR3 DNA is TGCAGTGCTGGTGGGCGGTCCCGCTCTGGGGCCAACGTCCTGACTTTC.

This clone was recorded only once. The V gene is TRBV18, the J gene TRBJ1-1, with D hard to call. The V end was cut by 3 bases, the J end by 2 bases, with 4 bases between. Looked up from germline, CDR1 is KGHSH and CDR2 is LQKENI. CDR3 length: 12 residues. The CDR3 sequence: CASSPTNTEAFF. DNA for the CDR3: TGTGCCAGCTCACCGACAAACACTGAAGCTTTCTTT.

The V gene is TRBV18, the J gene TRBJ1-1, with a tentative D call TRBD1 (5 bases). The CDR3 contains 13 residues. Trimming took 5 bases from V and 2 from J, leaving 9 bases between them. From germline, CDR1 is KGHSH and CDR2 LQKENI. For the CDR3, the DNA is TGTGCCAGCTCAGGGGGGGTTAACACTGAAGCTTTCTTT. This translates into CASSGGVNTEAFF.

V is TRBV4-1 and J is TRBJ1-2; tentatively, D is TRBD1 (5 bases). Trimming removed 2 bases at V and 4 bases at J, with 11 bases between. CDR1 and CDR2 (germline): MGHRA, YSYEKL. The CDR3 totals 14 residues. The CDR3 here is CASSQQDTGYGYTF. The CDR3 bases are TGCGCCAGCAGCCAACAGGACACCGGCTATGGCTACACCTTC.

This clone showed up just a few times. This chain joins TRBV7-3 and TRBJ2-5; no definite D call. V lost 5 bases and J lost 5, with 18 bases in between. CDR3 size: 15 residues. Germline V gene sequence: CDR1 SGHTA, CDR2 FQGTGA. CDR3 amino acids: CASSHASGIGETQYF. The CDR3 DNA reads as TGTGCCAGCAGCCATGCTTCGGGTATCGGGGAGACCCAGTACTTC.

This chain joins TRBV6-6 and TRBJ2-3; 10 positions agree with TRBD2. The germline gives CDR1 MNHNY, CDR2 SVGAGI (reference sequence). CDR3 length: 16 residues. V dropped 0 bases and J dropped 4; count of bases not matched to a gene: 4. CDR3 in amino acids: CASSYSSGGSPDTQYF. CDR3 sequence (DNA): TGTGCCAGCAGTTACTCTAGCGGGGGGAGTCCAGATACGCAGTATTTT.

This clone was observed a single time. The V call is TRBV30, the J call TRBJ1-6; the D is unclear. Germline CDR1 is GTSNPN and CDR2 is SVGIG (reference sequence). The V end was cut by 1 base, the J end by 1 base, with 5 bases between. The length of the CDR3 is 14 residues. CDR3 DNA: TGTGCCTGGAGTGCATTTTCCTATAATTCACCCCTCCACTTT. Residues: CAWSAFSYNSPLHF.

The chain combines TRBV19 with TRBJ1-2, with D unclear. Trimming took 3 bases from V and 5 from J, leaving 7 bases between them. The CDR3 loop spans 12 amino acids. CDR1 and CDR2 (germline): LNHDA, SQIVND (reference sequence). CDR3 nucleotide sequence: TGTGCCAGTAGTATCCCCCTGTATGGCTACACCTTC. Translating it yields CASSIPLYGYTF. Full variable domain (outside the CDR3, taken from reference TRBV19 and TRBJ1-2): DGGITQSPKYLFRKEGQNVTLSCEQNLNHDAMYWYRQDPGQGLRLIYYSQIVNDFQKGDIAEGYSVSREKKESFPLTVTSAQKNPTAFYLCASSIPLYGYTFGSGTRLTVV.

The chain employs TRBV7-7 and TRBJ2-1; 8 positions agree with TRBD2. From germline, CDR1 is SSHAT and CDR2 FNYEAQ (reference sequence). The ends lost 4 bases at V and 8 bases at J; junction bases unmatched: 16. CDR3 size: 17 residues. The CDR3 loop is CASSSQAGANPWDEQFF. The CDR3 nucleotides are TGTGCCAGCAGCTCCCAAGCGGGGGCCAACCCGTGGGATGAGCAGTTCTTC.

Regarding this clone: Mismatch with germline at one junction end may stem from a read error. V usage is TRBV6-5 and J usage is TRBJ1-2, with TRBD1 as a possible D gene (6 bases). The CDR3 length is 13 residues. CDR1 and CDR2 from the germline V gene are MNHEY and SVGAGI. The CDR3 reads CASSYSELGTHLF. DNA of the CDR3: TGTGCCAGCAGTTACTCGGAGCTGGGGACACACTTGTTC.

This chain links TRBV10-3 with TRBJ1-5, with D possibly being TRBD1 (5 bases). CDR1 and CDR2 from the germline V gene are ENHRY and SYGVKD. There are 14 residues in the CDR3. With 11 bases removed from V and 1 base from J, the gap between germline ends came to 15 bases. CDR3 sequence reads: CAVRMEGSNQPQHF. CDR3 in DNA: TGTGCCGTCCGCATGGAGGGGAGCAATCAGCCCCAGCATTTT.

The chain uses TRBV4-2 and TRBJ1-3; D is undetermined. Germline lookup yields CDR1 LGHNA and CDR2 YNFKEQ. The CDR3 contains 14 residues. The V end was cut by 4 bases, the J end by 2 bases, with 9 bases between. CDR3 sequence: CASSPPTPGNTIYF. CDR3 in DNA: TGTGCCAGCAGCCCCCCGACACCTGGAAACACCATATATTTT.

The chain links TRBV19 to TRBJ1-6, with D possibly being TRBD1 (5 bases). V was cut by 7 bases and J by 13 bases, with 14 bases left in between. The germline CDR1 and CDR2 sequences are LNHDA and SQIVND (reference sequence). The CDR3 length is 12 residues. DNA of the CDR3: TGTGCCAGTAAGACAGTGGATGGGCCCCTCCACTTT. This codes for CASKTVDGPLHF.

This clone came up once. The V and J genes are TRBV23-1 and TRBJ2-6; D might be TRBD1 (5 bases). Being an ORF, TRBV23-1 has a function that is uncertain. The CDR3 contains 20 residues. Trimming pared 3 bases from V and 0 bases from J, leaving 21 bases between. The CDR3 region has the DNA TGCGCCAGCAGTCATCCTGAAATGACAGCGATCTACTCTGGGGCCAACGTCCTGACTTTC. Residues: CASSHPEMTAIYSGANVLTF.

The chain has TRBV19 and TRBJ1-5; 8 nucleotides line up with TRBD1. CDR1 is LNHDA, CDR2 SQIVND, per germline (reference sequence). V lost 4 bases to trimming and J lost 1 base; unmatched junction nucleotides: 6. The CDR3 sequence is 16 residues long. The CDR3 here is CASSRQGANSNQPQHF. The CDR3 bases are TGTGCCAGTAGTAGGCAGGGGGCGAACAGCAATCAGCCCCAGCATTTT.

This chain connects TRBV28 to TRBJ2-7, with TRBD2 matching over 11 bases. V was pared by 4 bases and J by 2 bases, with 10 bases of the junction left unmatched. Germline-derived CDR1 and CDR2 are MDHEN and SYDVKM. The CDR3 loop spans 17 amino acids. The CDR3 coding sequence is TGTGCCAGCAGTTCTTATTCCCAGACTAGCGGGACCTACGAGCAGTACGTC. It specifies CASSSYSQTSGTYEQYV.

The chain has TRBV27 and TRBJ1-5, with D uncertain. This CDR3 is built from 13 residues. Deletions cut 2 bases from V and 6 bases from J, with 8 bases between. The germline V gene encodes CDR1 MNHEY and CDR2 SMNVEV (reference sequence). CDR3 sequence (DNA): TGTGCCAGCAGTTTACAGGTCAGTCAGCCCCAGCATTTT. Its translation is CASSLQVSQPQHF.

The chain has TRBV10-3 and TRBJ1-6, with 7 nucleotides matching TRBD1. The CDR3 length is 14 residues. The trim removed 6 bases at V and 6 bases at J, leaving 5 bases unmatched. In germline, CDR1 is ENHRY, CDR2 SYGVKD. Here the CDR3 reads CAISGTVANSPLHF. CDR3 DNA sequence: TGTGCCATCAGCGGGACAGTTGCTAATTCACCCCTCCACTTT.

The chain combines TRBV7-3 with TRBJ2-2, with D uncertain. Germline V CDR1 and CDR2: SGHTA, FQGTGA. Trimming left V 4 bases short and J 2 bases short, with 2 bases between. The CDR3 loop spans 12 amino acids. CDR3 loop: CASSSNTGELFF. In DNA, the CDR3 is TGTGCCAGCAGCTCAAACACCGGGGAGCTGTTTTTT. Together with reference TRBV7-3 and TRBJ2-2, the CDR3 gives the full variable domain: GAGVSQTPSNKVTEKGKYVELRCDPISGHTALYWYRQSLGQGPEFLIYFQGTGAADDSGLPNDRFFAVRPEGSVSTLKIQRTERGDSAVYLCASSSNTGELFFGEGSRLTVL.